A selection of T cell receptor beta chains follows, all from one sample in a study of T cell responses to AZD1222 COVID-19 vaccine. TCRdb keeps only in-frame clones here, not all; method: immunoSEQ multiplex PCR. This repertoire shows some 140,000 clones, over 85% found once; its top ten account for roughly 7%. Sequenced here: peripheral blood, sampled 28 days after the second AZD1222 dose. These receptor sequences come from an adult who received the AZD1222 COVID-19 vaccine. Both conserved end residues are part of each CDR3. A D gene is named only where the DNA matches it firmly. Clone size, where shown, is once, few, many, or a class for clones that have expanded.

TGTGCCAGCAGTCAGGGGTACAATCAGCCCCAGCATTTT,CASSQGYNQPQHF,.,TRBV12-3/TRBV12-4,.,TRBJ1-5
TGCGCCAGCAGCGCGCCCTCACAGGGATTAAGCTACACCTTC,CASSAPSQGLSYTF,.,TRBV5-1,.,TRBJ1-2
TGTGCCAGCAGTCTAGGTAGAGGCTACGAGCAGTACTTC,CASSLGRGYEQYF,.,TRBV27,.,TRBJ2-7
TGTGCCAGCAGCTCGAGATACGGGACAGCCAGCTACAATGAGCAGTTCTTC,CASSSRYGTASYNEQFF,.,TRBV11-2,TRBD1,TRBJ2-1
TGTGCCAGCGGGCAGCTGAACTCTGGAAACACCATATATTTT,CASGQLNSGNTIYF,once,TRBV7-2,.,TRBJ1-3
TGCAGCGTTGGCGCCCTAGCGGTGAGGGAGCAGTACTTC,CSVGALAVREQYF,.,TRBV29-1,TRBD2,TRBJ2-7
TGTGCCAGCAGCTTCCGGCAGTTCACAGATACGCAGTATTTT,CASSFRQFTDTQYF,.,TRBV7-2,.,TRBJ2-3
TGTGCCAGCTCACCCCTTGGGGGCAATCAGCCCCAGCATTTT,CASSPLGGNQPQHF,.,TRBV18,.,TRBJ1-5
TGTGCCAGCAATAGACAGGGCGCCTACGAGCAGTACTTC,CASNRQGAYEQYF,once,TRBV27,TRBD1,TRBJ2-7
TGTGCCAGCAGTGAATTCGGGTCGTCTAACTATGGCTACACCTTC,CASSEFGSSNYGYTF,once,TRBV6-1,.,TRBJ1-2
TGTGCCAGCAGTTCGACAGGGGGTTTAATCACTGAAGCTTTCTTT,CASSSTGGLITEAFF,.,TRBV7-3,TRBD1,TRBJ1-1
TGTGCCAGCAGCTTCCTAGCAGGGACTGGGGCCAACGTCCTGACTTTC,CASSFLAGTGANVLTF,.,TRBV7-8,.,TRBJ2-6
TGTGCCAGCCGGACAGGGCAGAGGAACACTGAAGCTTTCTTT,CASRTGQRNTEAFF,.,TRBV10-3,TRBD1,TRBJ1-1
TGTGCCAGCAGCTTAGGAGGGGGCCTAAATCAGCCCCAGCATTTT,CASSLGGGLNQPQHF,.,TRBV7-2,TRBD1,TRBJ1-5
TGTGCCATCAGTGAGGGTACTCGGAGCTACGAGCAGTACTTC,CAISEGTRSYEQYF,.,TRBV10-3,.,TRBJ2-7
TGCGCCAGCAGCTTGTCGGGGCAGGCGGCAGATACGCAGTATTTT,CASSLSGQAADTQYF,.,TRBV5-1,.,TRBJ2-3
TGTGCCAGCTCACCTCGGGGTGATAGTAGGGGGACTGAAGCTTTCTTT,CASSPRGDSRGTEAFF,.,TRBV18,.,TRBJ1-1
TGTGCCAGCAGCTTCGACGGGAATCAGCCCCAGCATTTT,CASSFDGNQPQHF,.,TRBV7-2,.,TRBJ1-5
TGTGCCAGCAGGACGGAGAACTACGAGCAGTACTTC,CASRTENYEQYF,.,TRBV12-3/TRBV12-4,.,TRBJ2-7
TGTGCCAGCAGCTTGCGGGGTAACGAGCAGTACTTC,CASSLRGNEQYF,.,TRBV7-9,.,TRBJ2-7
TGTGCCAGCAGAACTCAGGGGGCGTATGGCTACACCTTC,CASRTQGAYGYTF,.,TRBV12-3/TRBV12-4,TRBD1,TRBJ1-2
TGTGCCAGCAGCGGGAATTATATGGGGGCCCAGCATTTT,CASSGNYMGAQHF,.,TRBV5-8,.,TRBJ1-5
TGTGCCAGCAGCTTACAGAAAGTCGGCCTTTCGGAGACCCAGTACTTC,CASSLQKVGLSETQYF,.,TRBV7-9,.,TRBJ2-5